One and the same sample provided the 24 T cell receptor beta chains below, sequenced in a study of T cell responses to AZD1222 COVID-19 vaccine. Sequencing was performed with immunoSEQ multiplex PCR; in TCRdb, only in-frame clones are kept and a portion is missing. The table includes roughly 120,000 clones, more than 85% detected once. The sequencing used peripheral blood, collected 28 days after the second AZD1222 dose. All receptors come from an adult who received the AZD1222 COVID-19 vaccine.

As DNA, the CDR3 is TGTGCCAGCAGTTACTCAACCGGGACAGGGGCGGGCGAGCAGTTCTTC. Its translation is CASSYSTGTGAGEQFF. J is TRBJ2-1 and V is TRBV6-5; 10 bases fit TRBD1. Germline lookup yields CDR1 MNHEY and CDR2 SVGAGI. This CDR3 region has 16 residues. Trimming took 0 bases from V and 10 from J; bases not matched to a gene: 9.

The chain combines TRBV5-1 with TRBJ2-7, with 9 nucleotides matching TRBD2. Germline V gene data show CDR1 as SGHRS and CDR2 as YFSETQ. The CDR3 length is 18 residues. The ends lost 2 bases at V and 2 bases at J; junction bases unmatched: 14. The CDR3 DNA reads as TGCGCCAGCAGCTTCCGGGGATTGGCTAGCGGGGCCGCCTACGAGCAGTACTTC. It is translated as CASSFRGLASGAAYEQYF.

The chain recombines TRBV13 with TRBJ2-5; 8 nucleotides match TRBD2. The V gene's germline CDR1 is PRHDT and CDR2 FYEKMQ (reference sequence). V trimming: 0 bases; J trimming: 3 bases; junction bases outside the gene matches: 3. This CDR3 contains 15 residues. CDR3 in DNA: TGTGCCAGCAGCTTAGGCGGGGGGGCCGAAGAGACCCAGTACTTC. Translation gives CASSLGGGAEETQYF.

The chain carries TRBV7-2 and TRBJ1-5, with D tentatively TRBD1 (6 bases). Trimming removed 4 bases at V and 1 base at J, with 11 bases between. The CDR3 has 15 residues. CDR1 is SGHTA and CDR2 is FQGNSA in the germline V gene. The CDR3 coding sequence is TGTGCCAGCAGCTATAAGGGGGTGAGCAATCAGCCCCAGCATTTT. This codes for CASSYKGVSNQPQHF.

This chain joins TRBV5-5 and TRBJ1-3; D unclear. Germline assignment: CDR1 SGHKS and CDR2 YYEKEE (reference sequence). The CDR3 consists of 15 residues. V was pared by 0 bases and J by 0 bases, with 7 bases between. Here the CDR3 DNA reads TGTGCCAGCAGCTTGGACTCATTCTCTGGAAACACCATATATTTT. Amino acids: CASSLDSFSGNTIYF.

The chain employs TRBV5-1 and TRBJ2-7, with 7 bases aligning to TRBD1. The CDR3 has 14 amino acids. The ends lost 0 bases at V and 7 bases at J; junction bases unmatched: 7. Germline CDR1 and CDR2: SGHRS and YFSETQ. The CDR3 here is CASSLGPTGEEQYF. The CDR3 nucleotides are TGCGCCAGCAGCTTGGGCCCTACAGGGGAAGAGCAGTACTTC.

V is TRBV10-2 and J is TRBJ2-7; tentatively, D is TRBD1 (6 bases). The CDR3 sequence is 14 residues long. V was shortened by 5 bases and J by 0 bases, with 11 bases between the two germline ends. In germline, CDR1 is WSHSY, CDR2 SAAADI. The CDR3 here is CASSPDSASYEQYF. The CDR3 DNA is TGCGCCAGCAGTCCGGACAGTGCCTCCTACGAGCAGTACTTC.

CDR3: CATKNPGLAGSEQFF. The CDR3 coding sequence is TGTGCCACTAAAAATCCGGGACTAGCGGGGAGCGAGCAGTTCTTC. The chain combines TRBV21-1 with TRBJ2-1; the table's TRBD2 call for D was not verified on the DNA. TRBV21-1 is a pseudogene. This CDR3 is 15 amino acids long.

The V call is TRBV5-1, the J call TRBJ1-5, with TRBD1 as a possible D gene (5 bases). CDR1 and CDR2 (germline): SGHRS, YFSETQ. This CDR3 spans 15 amino acids. V lost 3 bases to trimming and J lost 2 bases, with 12 bases between them. The CDR3, as DNA: TGCGCCAGCAGCTCCTCGGGGGGTCGCAATCAGCCCCAGCATTTT. Its translation is CASSSSGGRNQPQHF.

The chain recombines TRBV10-3 with TRBJ2-3; D not resolved. Germline V gene data show CDR1 as ENHRY and CDR2 as SYGVKD. Trimming took off 0 bases at V and 7 bases at J, with 8 bases between the two ends. The length of the CDR3 is 13 residues. DNA of the CDR3: TGTGCCATCAGTGAGTCAGCTTCAAATACGCAGTATTTT. It yields the protein CAISESASNTQYF.

This clone appeared once. The chain is built from TRBV19 and TRBJ1-2; 8 nucleotides line up with TRBD1. This CDR3 is 14 amino acids long. CDR1 and CDR2 (germline): LNHDA, SQIVND (reference sequence). The junction had 2 bases not matched to a gene; V was cut back by 3 bases and J by 2 bases. CDR3 loop: CASSMGDRNYGYTF. The CDR3 DNA reads TGTGCCAGTAGTATGGGGGACAGGAACTATGGCTACACCTTC.

The chain uses TRBV20-1 and TRBJ2-5; D ambiguous. The CDR3 runs 14 residues. Trimming took 3 bases from V and 1 from J, leaving 12 bases between them. Germline V gene lookup returns CDR1 DFQATT and CDR2 SNEGSKA (reference sequence). The CDR3 sequence: CSASSTLVQETQYF. CDR3 coding DNA: TGCAGTGCTAGTTCCACTTTGGTCCAAGAGACCCAGTACTTC.

This chain uses TRBV6-5 with TRBJ2-2, with D unclear. Trimming pared 4 bases from V and 5 bases from J, leaving 5 bases between. The germline V gene encodes CDR1 MNHEY and CDR2 SVGAGI. This CDR3 region has 12 residues. The CDR3: CASSFLTGELFF. CDR3 nucleotides: TGTGCCAGCAGTTTTTTAACCGGGGAGCTGTTTTTT.

This sequence joins TRBV9 and TRBJ2-1; 9 positions agree with TRBD1. This CDR3 spans 16 amino acids. CDR1 is SGDLS, CDR2 YYNGEE, per germline. Unmatched junction bases numbered 10, after V lost 4 bases and J lost 5 bases. The CDR3 loop reads CASSTATGGLNNEQFF. The CDR3 DNA reads TGTGCCAGCAGCACCGCGACAGGGGGTTTAAACAATGAGCAGTTCTTC.

This chain connects TRBV5-4 to TRBJ2-7, with 10 bases identical to TRBD2. Unmatched junction bases numbered 3, after V lost 1 base and J lost 2 bases. From germline, CDR1 is SGHNT and CDR2 YYREEE (reference sequence). CDR3 length: 15 amino acids. The CDR3 DNA follows: TGTGCCAGCAGCTTGAGGCTAGCGGGAGCCTACGAGCAGTACTTC. Encoded protein: CASSLRLAGAYEQYF. The variable domain in full, with the rest retrieved from reference TRBV5-4 and TRBJ2-7, is ETGVTQSPTHLIKTRGQQVTLRCSSQSGHNTVSWYQQALGQGPQFIFQYYREEENGRGNFPPRFSGLQFPNYSSELNVNALELDDSALYLCASSLRLAGAYEQYFGPGTRLTVT.

V usage is TRBV6-1 and J usage is TRBJ1-2; the D gene is possibly TRBD1 (5 bases). The CDR3 length is 13 residues. The V gene's germline CDR1 is MNHNS and CDR2 SASEGT. Trimming stripped 3 bases from V and 5 bases from J, with 10 bases between. The CDR3 DNA is TGTGCCAGCAGTGACAGGGTTCGATATGGCTACACCTTC. It encodes CASSDRVRYGYTF.

The genes are TRBV5-4 and TRBJ2-2, with 8 positions matching TRBD2. The V segment lost 4 bases and the J segment 4 bases; nucleotides outside the gene matches: 9. The germline V gene encodes CDR1 SGHNT and CDR2 YYREEE (reference sequence). The CDR3 consists of 16 residues. CDR3 nucleotides: TGTGCCAGCAGCCCCGGGACTAGAATCAGCACCGGGGAGCTGTTTTTT. As protein: CASSPGTRISTGELFF.

The chain has TRBV20-1 and TRBJ2-7; D ambiguous. The CDR3 has 11 amino acids. Trimming stripped 4 bases from V and 5 bases from J, with 9 bases between. The germline gives CDR1 DFQATT, CDR2 SNEGSKA (reference sequence). CDR3 DNA sequence: TGCAGTGCTACTACTGACCACGAGCAGTACTTC. Translating gives CSATTDHEQYF.

The table lists this clone with a few counts. The chain joins TRBV5-4 to TRBJ2-2, with unresolved D. V lost 0 bases to trimming and J lost 1 base, with 4 bases between them. Per the germline V gene, CDR1 is SGHNT and CDR2 is YYREEE (reference sequence). This CDR3 spans 14 amino acids. CDR3 nucleotide sequence: TGTGCCAGCAGCTTGGATAGGAACACCGGGGAGCTGTTTTTT. The encoded protein is CASSLDRNTGELFF.

The rearrangement joins TRBV5-1 to TRBJ2-2; 7 bases agree with TRBD1. V lost 4 bases and J lost 10; bases outside the gene matches: 13. The CDR3 covers 15 residues. Germline V gives CDR1 SGHRS, CDR2 YFSETQ. This CDR3 is CASSRSPTGQAELFF. CDR3 bases: TGCGCCAGCAGCCGGAGTCCGACAGGGCAAGCGGAGCTGTTTTTT.

Relative to its sample, this clone is medium-sized. The chain has TRBV20-1 and TRBJ2-2; D is unresolved. V was pared by 6 bases and J by 4 bases, with 6 bases between. Germline V lookup: CDR1 DFQATT, CDR2 SNEGSKA (reference sequence). This CDR3 is built from 11 residues. The CDR3 reads CSARITGELFF. CDR3 DNA: TGCAGTGCCAGGATCACCGGGGAGCTGTTTTTT.

The chain joins TRBV6-5 to TRBJ1-3, with D maybe TRBD1 (6 bases). Germline V gives CDR1 MNHEY, CDR2 SVGAGI. There are 14 residues in the CDR3. Trimming stripped 4 bases from V and 3 bases from J, with 10 bases between. This CDR3 is CASSSTGYGNTIYF. DNA for the CDR3: TGTGCCAGCAGTTCAACAGGGTATGGAAACACCATATATTTT.

This clone occurred once. The CDR3 DNA is TGTGCCAGCAGCTTAGGGCTGGGGCGGTTCTACAATGAGCAGTTCTTC. Its protein is CASSLGLGRFYNEQFF. V gene TRBV7-9 combines with J gene TRBJ2-1; TRBD1 is a possible D gene (5 bases). The CDR3 is 16 residues long. Trimming removed 1 base at V and 3 bases at J, with 13 bases between. CDR1 and CDR2 (germline): SEHNR, FQNEAQ (reference sequence).

This chain joins TRBV27 and TRBJ2-2; D not resolved. The V gene's germline CDR1 is MNHEY and CDR2 SMNVEV (reference sequence). The CDR3 has 17 amino acids. V was clipped by 1 base and J by 0 bases, with 12 bases between them. Written as DNA, the CDR3 is TGTGCCAGCAGTTTATACCCAGGCGACGCGAACACCGGGGAGCTGTTTTTT. Translating it yields CASSLYPGDANTGELFF.